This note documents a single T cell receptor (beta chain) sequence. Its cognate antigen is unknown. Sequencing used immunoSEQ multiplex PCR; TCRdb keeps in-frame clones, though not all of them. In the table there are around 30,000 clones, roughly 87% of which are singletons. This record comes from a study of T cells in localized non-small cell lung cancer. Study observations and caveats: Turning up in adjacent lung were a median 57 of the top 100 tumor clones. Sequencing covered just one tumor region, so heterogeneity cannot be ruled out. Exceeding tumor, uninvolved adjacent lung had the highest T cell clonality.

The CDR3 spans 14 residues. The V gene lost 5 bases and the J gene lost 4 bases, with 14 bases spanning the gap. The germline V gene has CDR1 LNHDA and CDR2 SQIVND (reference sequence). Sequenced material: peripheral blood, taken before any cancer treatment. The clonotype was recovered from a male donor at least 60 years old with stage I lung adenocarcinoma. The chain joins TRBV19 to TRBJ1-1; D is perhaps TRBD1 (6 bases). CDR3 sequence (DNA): TGTGCCAGTAGTTCCACACAGGGTTCCACTGAAGCTTTCTTT. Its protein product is CASSSTQGSTEAFF. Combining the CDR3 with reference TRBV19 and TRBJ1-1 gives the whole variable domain DGGITQSPKYLFRKEGQNVTLSCEQNLNHDAMYWYRQDPGQGLRLIYYSQIVNDFQKGDIAEGYSVSREKKESFPLTVTSAQKNPTAFYLCASSSTQGSTEAFFGQGTRLTVV.